Here is one TCR delta chain with its context. In its sample, this clone comes out as medium-sized (0.01 to 0.1%). Its binding antigen is unknown. Per-base qualities were not stored, and no clone one base away is much larger. Including the terminal cysteine and phenylalanine, the CDR3 comprises 14 residues. Only the CDR3 portion is preserved as DNA: 42 bases, with reading frame beginning at the first base. CDR1 is given as GEAIGNYY and CDR2 as EKD, both from the germline V gene. V loses 1 base of germline sequence and J loses 10 bases, and the interval between the two ends is 10 bases. The sample comes from a study of gamma delta lymphoproliferative disorders and STAT genes (dated by TCRdb to the late 2010s). In the study overall: Gamma-chain libraries were prepared from at least 50 ng of genomic DNA using the LymphoTrack Dx TCRG Assay. Because no corresponding Invivoscribe delta assay was available, delta-chain libraries were prepared according to the EuroClonality-NGS working group standard operating procedure. Within a larger immunophenotypic and STAT-mutation study, TCR gamma and delta CDR3 repertoires were profiled by deep sequencing in Tgammadelta lymphoproliferative disease patients and healthy controls. To confirm results, a couple of gamma-chain samples and every delta-chain sample were sequenced twice. On the study overall, not on this receptor specifically: Nearly all major gamma and delta clonotypes of patients were found to be public, being shared with at least one healthy donor, and only a couple of gamma clonotypes were found to be private to disease. When whole repertoires were clustered, gamma repertoires from patients grouped apart from those of healthy controls, but delta repertoires did not separate between the groups. It was noted by the authors that NGS specificity may be reduced at low frequencies, so confirmation of the public or private nature of leukemic clones is needed. T cells in controls likely covered a range of maturation stages, whereas leukemic cells were skewed toward terminal effectors, which could potentially limit comparisons between patients and controls.

Both library methods used multiplex PCR with primers targeting conserved V and J regions of the TCR genes. Purified and pooled amplicons were sequenced on an Illumina MiSeq platform. Concerning the study's data processing: V(D)J alignment, clonotype assembly and translation were handled by MiXCR, while functionality assessment and CDR3 repertoire analyses were done with VDJtools. CDR3 was defined per IMGT, and analyses were restricted to productive sequences using functional genes, excluding ORF genes and pseudogenes. A custom Python script searched for identical amino acid CDR3s of major clonotypes (frequency >=5%) across all patients and controls. A one-sided non-parametric Wilcoxon test was used to compare clonotype frequencies between patients and controls. With CATT, TCRdb called clones again from the public reads; duplicate DNA rows were later joined. The V and J calls were determined by TCRdb, not by the authors. A total of 1,500 to 2,000 delta-chain clones appear in this sample, around 2.5% of them only once. The ten largest clones take up less than 15% of the sample.

For TCR sequencing, genomic DNA was taken from peripheral blood mononuclear cells isolated from both patients and controls. The control group consisted of around 23 healthy adult blood donors (median age about 63 years; roughly 12 males and about eleven females) who were matched to the patients for age and sex. This TCR was recovered from a human donor in good health. The sample taken for sequencing was blood. The chain is encoded by TRDV2 joined to TRDJ3, with an unclear D gene assignment. The CDR3 protein sequence reads: CACDTVISTRQMFF. The nucleotide sequence is TGTGCCTGTGACACGGTCATCTCAACCCGACAGATGTTTTTC.